A selection of T cell receptor beta chains follows, all from one sample in a study of vaccination effects on CD4 cells after COVID-19. No antigens are known for them. Profiled with immunoSEQ multiplex PCR; TCRdb holds only in-frame clones, not every one. Among 25,000 to 35,000 clones listed, around 79% were seen once. This sample comprised CD4+ T cells from PBMCs cultured with HCoV-NL63 spike peptides, obtained after COVID-19 vaccination. The receptors shown here come from a human donor who received a COVID-19 vaccine. CDR3s include the opening cysteine and the closing phenylalanine or tryptophan. A D gene is named only where the DNA matches it firmly. A row's size may be missing; if present it is once, few, many or a size class.

d_call | clone_size | j_call | v_call | cdr3_nt | cdr3_aa
TRBD2 | . | TRBJ2-1 | TRBV6-5 | TGTGCCAGCAGTTACTATTCCGGGACTAATTACAATGAGCAGTTCTTC | CASSYYSGTNYNEQFF
TRBD1 | . | TRBJ1-4 | TRBV10-3 | TGTGCCACAAGGACAGGGGGTAATGAAAAACTGTTTTTT | CATRTGGNEKLFF
. | . | TRBJ1-6 | TRBV30 | TGTGCCTGGAATGAGGGCAATCCCCGAGTCTCACCCCTCCACTTT | CAWNEGNPRVSPLHF
. | . | TRBJ2-3 | TRBV11-3 | TGTGCCAGCAGCCCTATGGGCGGTCCAGATACGCAGTATTTT | CASSPMGGPDTQYF
. | few | TRBJ1-6 | TRBV5-1 | TGCGCCAGCAGCTTGGTGGGGCCCAATAATTCACCCCTCCACTTT | CASSLVGPNNSPLHF
TRBD1 | . | TRBJ2-7 | TRBV6-5 | TGTGCCAGCAGACAGGGGGCCTACGAGCAGTACTTC | CASRQGAYEQYF
. | few | TRBJ2-7 | TRBV6-5 | TGTGCCAGCAGTTACTCGGGTCAGGGGAGCTACGAGCAGTACTTC | CASSYSGQGSYEQYF
. | . | TRBJ1-2 | TRBV3-1/TRBV3-2 | TGTGCCAGCAGCCAAGGGGTTATGGGGGGCGCTAACTATGGCTACACCTTC | CASSQGVMGGANYGYTF
. | . | TRBJ1-5 | TRBV7-8 | TGTGCCAGCAGCTTGCTTGGGACAAGAAGCAATCAGCCCCAGCATTTT | CASSLLGTRSNQPQHF
. | . | TRBJ1-3 | TRBV5-1 | TGCGCCAGCAGCTCCGGGACGGCTGGCGGAAACACCATATATTTT | CASSSGTAGGNTIYF
. | . | TRBJ2-7 | TRBV4-1 | TGCGCCAGCAGCCAAGATCAGGGCTTGTGGGACGAGCAGTACTTC | CASSQDQGLWDEQYF
. | . | TRBJ1-1 | TRBV2 | TGTGCCAGCAGAGGGGACGGACTGAACACTGAAGCTTTCTTT | CASRGDGLNTEAFF